The 10 T cell receptor beta chains reported below all come from one sample, sequenced in a study of CD8 T cells in ankylosing spondylitis. The study's findings and limits: In ankylosing spondylitis blood, a motif of roughly 8 highly homologous TCR beta variants appeared characteristic.

No cognate antigen is known for these TCRs. A single record per CDR3 protein comes from TCRdb applying MiXCR to the 5' RACE reads. Of about 500,000 distinct CDR3 sequences in the sample, 12% were seen once. Material: blood, either unsorted or a sorted T cell fraction (not recorded which). The source is a male donor with ankylosing spondylitis.

This chain uses TRBV7-2 with TRBJ2-3; D unclear. The CDR3 has 15 residues. Trimming shortened V by 5 bases and J by 0 bases, and 12 bases separated the two germline ends. Germline-derived CDR1 and CDR2 are SGHTA and FQGNSA. CDR3 nucleotide sequence: TGTGCCAGCAGCCCGACTCGCCTGAGCACAGATACGCAGTATTTT. It codes for CASSPTRLSTDTQYF.

The chain is built from TRBV14 and TRBJ2-5; D remains unclear. Germline CDR1 SGHDN, CDR2 FVKESK. This CDR3 contains 16 residues. The V gene lost 0 bases and the J gene lost 1 base, with 12 bases spanning the gap. DNA for the CDR3: TGTGCCAGCAGCCAAGAAAAGAATTTAGGCCAAGAGACCCAGTACTTC. It encodes CASSQEKNLGQETQYF.

Many counts were recorded for this clonotype. The rearrangement uses TRBV6-2 or TRBV6-3 and TRBJ1-2; a possible D gene is TRBD1 (6 bases). The V end was cut by 2 bases, the J end by 2 bases, with 15 bases between. The CDR3 is 16 residues long. Germline assignment: CDR1 MNHEY and CDR2 SVGEGT. The CDR3 nucleotides are TGTGCCAGCAGTTACCCGTCTAAGGGACAAAACTATGGCTACACCTTC. As protein: CASSYPSKGQNYGYTF.

The genes are TRBV12-3 or TRBV12-4 and TRBJ1-4; D gene ambiguous. CDR3 size: 14 residues. V was shortened by 2 bases and J by 4 bases, with 8 bases between the two germline ends. Here the CDR3 reads CASSLRQNNEKLFF. DNA for the CDR3: TGTGCCAGCAGTTTAAGGCAGAATAATGAAAAACTGTTTTTT.

This clonotype was picked up many times. V is TRBV5-1 and J is TRBJ2-1; TRBD2 matches at 9 bases. There are 18 residues in the CDR3. J was trimmed by 4 bases and V by 0 bases; bases with no gene match: 11. Germline CDR1 SGHRS, CDR2 YFSETQ. DNA for the CDR3: TGCGCCAGCAGCTTGGACGGCTCGCGGGAGGGGTGGTACAATGAGCAGTTCTTC. Translated, it gives CASSLDGSREGWYNEQFF.

CDR3: CASTGVESYRVEKLFF. CDR3 sequence (DNA): TGTGCCAGCACTGGGGTTGAGAGCTACCGAGTTGAAAAACTGTTTTTT. The chain has TRBV7-8 and TRBJ1-4; D remains ambiguous. Trimming took off 7 bases at V and 7 bases at J, with 22 bases between the two ends. The CDR3 runs 16 residues. Germline V CDR1 and CDR2: SGHVS, FQNEAQ.

Only a few counts were recorded for this clonotype. The gene calls are TRBV12-3 or TRBV12-4 and TRBJ2-3, with a weak D call TRBD1 (6 bases). V lost 5 bases, J lost 9 bases, and 18 bases lay in between. CDR3 length: 14 amino acids. CDR3: CASSPQDSFSTQYF. The CDR3 nucleotides are TGTGCCAGCAGTCCTCAGGACAGTTTTTCGACGCAGTATTTT.

The sample holds a few counts of this clonotype. The chain couples TRBV5-1 to TRBJ2-5, with 13 bases fitting TRBD2. The germline V gene has CDR1 SGHRS and CDR2 YFSETQ. The V and J ends lost 4 bases and 5 bases, in that order; junction bases with no gene match: 8. The CDR3 length is 16 residues. This CDR3 is CASSIGLAGAGETQYF. CDR3 DNA: TGCGCCAGCAGCATAGGACTAGCGGGAGCGGGGGAGACCCAGTACTTC. The full variable domain, its missing parts supplied by reference TRBV5-1 and TRBJ2-5, is KAGVTQTPRYLIKTRGQQVTLSCSPISGHRSVSWYQQTPGQGLQFLFEYFSETQRNKGNFPGRFSGRQFSNSRSEMNVSTLELGDSALYLCASSIGLAGAGETQYFGPGTRLLVL.

The V and J genes are TRBV29-1 and TRBJ1-4; 10 nucleotides line up with TRBD1. J was trimmed by 2 bases and V by 4 bases; bases with no gene match: 4. CDR1 is SQVTM and CDR2 is ANQGSEA in the germline V gene. CDR3 length: 15 residues. The CDR3 reads CSVGQGASTNEKLFF. The CDR3 DNA is TGCAGCGTTGGACAGGGGGCTTCGACTAATGAAAAACTGTTTTTT.

V and J are TRBV30 and TRBJ2-3, with D possibly matching TRBD1 (6 bases). Per the germline V gene, CDR1 is GTSNPN and CDR2 is SVGIG (reference sequence). CDR3 length: 16 residues. Trimming cost V 0 bases and J 2 bases, with 15 bases left between them. The CDR3 bases are TGTGCCTGGAGTGTAGGGGGTCCAAGGATCACAGATACGCAGTATTTT. It encodes CAWSVGGPRITDTQYF.